These 8 T cell receptor beta chains were sequenced from one sample in a study of shared clonotypes between healthy human individuals (dated by TCRdb to the early 2020s). CD8 naive samples were CD45RO-negative cells positively selected for CCR7, giving a CD45RA+CCR7+ population that excluded TemRA cells. The library was obtained by the immunoSEQ multiplex PCR assay. In its TCRdb copy, this immuneACCESS table keeps in-frame sequences only and misses some clones. Where compared with another copy, unresolved V genes explain less than half of these, and the others have no known cause. A total of roughly 2,000,000 clones appear in this sample, about 95% of them only once. The ten largest clonotypes hold around 1% of the sample. Sequencing was carried out using naive CD8+ T cells sorted from blood. The cell subset or site label corresponds to: CD45RA+CCR7+. The source of these receptors is a man in his late teens or twenties in good health.

V gene TRBV6-5 combines with J gene TRBJ2-3; D is possibly TRBD1 or TRBD2 (6 bases each). CDR3 size: 13 residues. Germline CDR1 is MNHEY and CDR2 is SVGAGI. Trimming removed 10 bases at V and 3 bases at J, with 14 bases between. The CDR3, as DNA: TGTGCCACTTCCCAGGGGAGGACAGATACGCAGTATTTT. This codes for CATSQGRTDTQYF.

V is TRBV4-3 and J is TRBJ2-7, with unresolved D. There are 13 residues in the CDR3. V lost 0 bases to trimming and J lost 4 bases, with 7 bases between them. Germline lookup yields CDR1 LGHNA and CDR2 YSLEER. This CDR3 reads CASSQEPDYEQYF. CDR3 bases: TGCGCCAGCAGCCAAGAACCGGATTACGAGCAGTACTTC.

In this sample, this clone turned up once. The gene calls are TRBV5-6 and TRBJ2-7, with a tentative D call TRBD1 (5 bases). The germline V gene encodes CDR1 SGHDT and CDR2 YYEEEE. The CDR3 covers 13 residues. The V gene lost 2 bases and the J gene lost 3 bases, with 9 bases spanning the gap. The CDR3 protein is CASSFMTVYEQYF. The CDR3 DNA reads as TGTGCCAGCAGCTTTATGACAGTCTACGAGCAGTACTTC.

The CDR3 region has the DNA TGTGCCAGCAGTCGGGACAGACTCGAAGAGACCCAGTACTTC. Its translation: CASSRDRLEETQYF. The chain couples TRBV28 to TRBJ2-5; the match to TRBD1 covers 7 bases. The V and J ends lost 5 bases and 3 bases, in that order; junction bases with no gene match: 6. This CDR3 has 14 residues. The germline V gene encodes CDR1 MDHEN and CDR2 SYDVKM.

This chain connects TRBV7-6 to TRBJ2-7; 12 bases agree with TRBD1. The germline gives CDR1 SGHVS, CDR2 FNYEAQ. V shed 5 bases, J shed 6 bases, and the junction held 5 bases outside the gene matches. This CDR3 has 14 residues. CDR3 sequence: CASSPGTGGLEQYF. CDR3 bases: TGTGCCAGCAGCCCGGGGACAGGGGGCCTCGAGCAGTACTTC.

CDR3 loop: CAWSVPRTHFTYEQYF. As DNA, the CDR3 is TGTGCCTGGAGTGTACCCAGGACACATTTTACCTACGAGCAGTACTTC. This chain connects TRBV30 to TRBJ2-7; a weak D match, TRBD1 (5 bases). CDR1 is GTSNPN and CDR2 is SVGIG in the germline V gene (reference sequence). The V end lost 0 bases, the J end lost 2 bases, and 17 bases lay between the germline ends. The CDR3 is made up of 16 amino acids.

The rearrangement links TRBV19 to TRBJ2-7, with D perhaps TRBD2 (6 bases). The CDR3 has 14 residues. With 6 bases removed from V and 2 bases from J, the gap between germline ends came to 14 bases. In germline, CDR1 is LNHDA, CDR2 SQIVND (reference sequence). This chain's CDR3 is CASSPYWGAYEQYF. Here the CDR3 DNA reads TGTGCCAGTAGCCCATATTGGGGGGCCTACGAGCAGTACTTC. The full variable domain, completed using reference TRBV19 and TRBJ2-7, is DGGITQSPKYLFRKEGQNVTLSCEQNLNHDAMYWYRQDPGQGLRLIYYSQIVNDFQKGDIAEGYSVSREKKESFPLTVTSAQKNPTAFYLCASSPYWGAYEQYFGPGTRLTVT.

This sequence joins TRBV6-6 and TRBJ2-2; no clear D. V lost 11 bases to trimming and J lost 2 bases, with 15 bases between them. The CDR3 runs to 14 residues. Germline V lookup: CDR1 MNHNY, CDR2 SVGAGI (reference sequence). CDR3 loop: CASSRQVNTGELFF. The CDR3 coding sequence is TGTGCCTCCTCGCGGCAGGTTAACACCGGGGAGCTGTTTTTT.